This T cell receptor (beta chain) was recovered during a study of technical replicates of blood from a handful of donors. There are 12 residues in the CDR3. V was trimmed by 3 bases and J by 3 bases, leaving 5 bases between them. Per the germline V gene, CDR1 is MDHEN and CDR2 is SYDVKM. Sequencing was performed with immunoSEQ multiplex PCR; in TCRdb, only in-frame clones are kept and a portion is missing. Of around 77,000 clones listed, roughly 92% are singletons. The chain carries TRBV28 and TRBJ1-1; the D is unclear. Source material: T cells isolated from PBMCs. The sequence was collected from a human donor in good health. The CDR3 nucleotides are TGTGCCAGCAGTTTTGGAGACACTGAAGCTTTCTTT. This codes for CASSFGDTEAFF.